The entry below describes one TCR beta chain. This entry comes from a study of blood T cell repertoires in COVID-19. The assay was immunoSEQ multiplex PCR, and TCRdb's table has in-frame clones only and misses some. This table holds some 290,000 clones, 90% found once. The CDR3 spans 15 residues. Germline CDR1 is SGHVS and CDR2 is FNYEAQ. Losses at the gene ends were 1 base for V and 5 bases for J; bases not matched to a gene: 6. The chain recombines TRBV7-6 with TRBJ2-5; 8 positions match TRBD1. This receptor was identified in a middle-aged woman with COVID-19, enrolled during active disease. Sequenced input: peripheral blood. The CDR3 nucleotides read TGTGCCAGCAGCTTAGGTAGCAGGGGGCGGGAGACCCAGTACTTC. Translating it yields CASSLGSRGRETQYF.